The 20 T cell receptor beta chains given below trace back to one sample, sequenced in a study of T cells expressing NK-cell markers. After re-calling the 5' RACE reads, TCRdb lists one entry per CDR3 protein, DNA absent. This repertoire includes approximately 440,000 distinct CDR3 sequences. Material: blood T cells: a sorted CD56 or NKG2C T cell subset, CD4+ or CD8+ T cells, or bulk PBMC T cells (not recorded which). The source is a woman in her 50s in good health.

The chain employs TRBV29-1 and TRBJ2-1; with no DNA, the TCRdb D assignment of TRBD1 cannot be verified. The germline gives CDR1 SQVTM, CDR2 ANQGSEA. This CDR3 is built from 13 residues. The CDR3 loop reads CSVGTESYNEQFF.

CDR3: CASSPDRGPDIQYF. V usage is TRBV5-1 and J usage is TRBJ2-4; without DNA, the TCRdb call of TRBD1 cannot be checked. The CDR3 runs 14 residues. Germline loops: CDR1 SGHRS, CDR2 YFSETQ.

The CDR3 loop is CASSQGRTRSADTQYF. This sequence joins TRBV4-1 and TRBJ2-3. The CDR3 contains 16 residues. Germline CDR1 is MGHRA and CDR2 is YSYEKL.

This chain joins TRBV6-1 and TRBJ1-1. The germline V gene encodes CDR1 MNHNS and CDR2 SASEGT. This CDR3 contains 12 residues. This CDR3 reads CASSEGRVAAFF.

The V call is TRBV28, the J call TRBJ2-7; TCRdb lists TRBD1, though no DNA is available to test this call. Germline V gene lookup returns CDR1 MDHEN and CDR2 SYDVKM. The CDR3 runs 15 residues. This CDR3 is CASISGTGISYEQYF.

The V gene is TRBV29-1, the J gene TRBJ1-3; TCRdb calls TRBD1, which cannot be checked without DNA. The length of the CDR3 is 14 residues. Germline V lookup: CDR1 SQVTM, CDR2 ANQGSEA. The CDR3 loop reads CSVGTPSPGNTIYF.

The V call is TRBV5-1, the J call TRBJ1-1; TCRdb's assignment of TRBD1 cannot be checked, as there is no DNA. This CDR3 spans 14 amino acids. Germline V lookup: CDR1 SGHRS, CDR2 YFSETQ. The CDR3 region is CASSPGSGQGDAFF.

CDR3: CASRGSGFDTQYF. The rearrangement uses TRBV27 and TRBJ2-3. Germline values: CDR1 MNHEY, CDR2 SMNVEV (reference sequence). This CDR3 region has 13 residues.

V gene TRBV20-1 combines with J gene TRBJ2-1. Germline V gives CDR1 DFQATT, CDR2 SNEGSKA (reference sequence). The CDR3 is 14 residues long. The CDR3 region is CSAIKREPLNEQFF.

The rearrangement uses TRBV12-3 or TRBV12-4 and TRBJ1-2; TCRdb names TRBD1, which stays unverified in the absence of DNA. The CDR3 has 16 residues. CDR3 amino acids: CASSSAGGQTSYGYTF.

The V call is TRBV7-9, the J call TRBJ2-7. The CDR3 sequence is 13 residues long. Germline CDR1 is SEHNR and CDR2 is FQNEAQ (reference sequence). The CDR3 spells CASSLVGTYEQYF.

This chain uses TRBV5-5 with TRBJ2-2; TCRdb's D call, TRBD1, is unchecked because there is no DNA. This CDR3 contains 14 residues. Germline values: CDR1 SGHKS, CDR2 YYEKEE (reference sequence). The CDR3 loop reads CASRHWGVTGELFF.

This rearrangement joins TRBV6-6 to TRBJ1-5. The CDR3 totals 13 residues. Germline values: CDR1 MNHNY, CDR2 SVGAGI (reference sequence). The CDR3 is CASTRNSNQPQHF.

CDR3 region: CASQEGMDVLHF. The rearrangement links TRBV3-1 to TRBJ1-6. Germline V gene data show CDR1 as LGHDT and CDR2 as YNNKEL (reference sequence). This CDR3 is built from 12 residues.

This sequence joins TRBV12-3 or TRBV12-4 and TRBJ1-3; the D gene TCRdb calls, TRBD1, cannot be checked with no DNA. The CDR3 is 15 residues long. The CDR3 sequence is CASSPRAGAGNTIYF.

CDR3: CASSPGRGRVGGELFF. This chain joins TRBV11-3 and TRBJ2-2; absent DNA, TCRdb's TRBD2 call cannot be checked. The CDR3 sequence is 16 residues long. Germline CDR1 SGHNT, CDR2 YENEEA.

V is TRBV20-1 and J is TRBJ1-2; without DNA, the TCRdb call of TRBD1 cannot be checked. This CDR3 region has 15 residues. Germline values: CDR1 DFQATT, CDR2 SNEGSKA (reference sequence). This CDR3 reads CSAGDTGRKKYGYTF.

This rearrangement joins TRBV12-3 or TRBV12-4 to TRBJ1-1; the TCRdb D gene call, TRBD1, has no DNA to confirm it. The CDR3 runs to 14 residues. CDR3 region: CASSSNGQPTEAFF.

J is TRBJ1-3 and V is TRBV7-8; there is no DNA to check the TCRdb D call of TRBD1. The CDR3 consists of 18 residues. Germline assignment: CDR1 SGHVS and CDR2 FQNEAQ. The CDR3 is CASSLGLQGWSSGNTIYF.

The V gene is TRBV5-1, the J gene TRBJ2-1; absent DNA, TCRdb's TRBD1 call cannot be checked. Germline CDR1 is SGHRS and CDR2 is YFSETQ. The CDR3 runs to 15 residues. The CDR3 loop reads CASSLDGGGGVEQFF.